The rows below give T cell receptor beta chains drawn from one sample of a study of read filtering for tumor transcriptome and immune sequencing. One entry per CDR3 protein results from TCRdb running MiXCR on the reads. Among around 20,000 distinct CDR3 sequences listed, around 20% were seen once. The source material was a population of CD138-negative cells sorted from bone marrow. These receptors all stem from a donor at least 40 years old with multiple myeloma. CDR3s include the opening cysteine and the closing phenylalanine or tryptophan. A D gene is named only where the DNA matches it firmly. The size of a clone is reported for some rows only, either as once, few or many, or as a class for expanded clones.

j_gene	d_gene	v_gene	abundance	CDR3aa	CDR3nt
TRBJ1-5	.	TRBV24-1	few	CATSPRGRDDNQPQHF	TGTGCCACCAGTCCAAGGGGCAGGGATGACAATCAGCCCCAGCATTTT
TRBJ2-5	.	TRBV7-8	many	CASSLGRAAPQETQYF	TGTGCCAGCAGCTTGGGGCGGGCGGCACCCCAAGAGACCCAGTACTTC
TRBJ2-1	TRBD2	TRBV5-1	medium-sized	CASSPTSGGGNEQFF	TGCGCCAGCAGCCCGACTAGCGGGGGAGGGAATGAGCAGTTCTTC
TRBJ2-7	.	TRBV5-1	.	CASSLASDSYEQYF	TGCGCCAGCAGCTTGGCCTCCGACTCCTACGAGCAGTACTTC
TRBJ2-7	TRBD1	TRBV29-1	many	CSGQGAMREQYF	TGCAGCGGACAGGGGGCGATGCGCGAGCAGTACTTC
TRBJ2-7	TRBD1	TRBV5-1	many	CASSFGTASYEQYF	TGCGCCAGCAGCTTTGGGACAGCCTCCTACGAGCAGTACTTC
TRBJ2-5	.	TRBV27	.	CASSYWGAETQYF	TGTGCCAGCAGTTATTGGGGAGCGGAGACCCAGTACTTC
TRBJ2-2	TRBD1	TRBV20-1	few	CSAPEGTGDTGELFF	TGCAGTGCTCCGGAGGGGACAGGGGACACCGGGGAGCTGTTTTTT
TRBJ2-7	TRBD2	TRBV2	.	CASRSSGTTREQYF	TGTGCCAGCAGGTCTAGCGGGACTACTAGGGAGCAGTACTTC
TRBJ2-3	TRBD2	TRBV11-2	many	CASSPRFSGSPGTDTQYF	TGTGCCAGCAGCCCTCGGTTTAGCGGGAGCCCTGGCACAGATACGCAGTATTTT
TRBJ2-7	.	TRBV29-1	.	CSGPSSYEQYF	TGCAGCGGTCCTAGCTCCTACGAGCAGTACTTC
TRBJ2-7	.	TRBV29-1	many	CSVGLGSPYEQYF	TGCAGCGTTGGCTTGGGGTCCCCCTACGAGCAGTACTTC
TRBJ1-1	.	TRBV30	many	CAWKKVLGTEAFF	TGTGCCTGGAAGAAGGTCTTGGGGACTGAAGCTTTCTTT
TRBJ1-5	.	TRBV21-1	few	CASSKSSGTRVGQPQHF	TGTGCCAGCAGCAAATCTTCTGGGACAAGGGTGGGACAGCCCCAGCATTTT
TRBJ2-1	.	TRBV3-1	many	CASRLYNEQFF	TGTGCCAGCAGGCTATACAATGAGCAGTTCTTC
TRBJ2-1	TRBD2	TRBV29-1	few	CSAEGTSASRFF	TGCAGCGCTGAGGGGACTAGCGCCTCGCGGTTCTTC
TRBJ2-7	.	TRBV5-1	many	CASSGPDRAYEQYF	TGCGCCAGCAGCGGCCCGGACAGAGCCTACGAGCAGTACTTC
TRBJ1-1	.	TRBV3-1	.	CASSLEGETQHFF	TGTGCCAGCAGCCTCGAAGGTGAGACTCAACACTTCTTT